These T cell receptor beta chains were read from a single sample in a study of T cell responses to AZD1222 COVID-19 vaccine. Clones were sequenced by immunoSEQ multiplex PCR, and TCRdb holds only the in-frame ones, with some missing. The data contain more than 40,000 clones, roughly 91% of them singletons. The source was peripheral blood, collected 28 days after the second AZD1222 dose. Receptor source: an adult who received the AZD1222 COVID-19 vaccine. Both conserved end residues are trimmed from each CDR3.

V: TRBV19
CDR3: ASSMARDRGSYGYT

V: TRBV5-1
CDR3: ASSGQTGTDTQY

V: TRBV6-2/TRBV6-3
CDR3: ASSRAALGYT

V: TRBV27
CDR3: ASSPRTGKTEAF

V: TRBV9
CDR3: ASSVNSGGGTDTQY

V: TRBV5-1
CDR3: ASSYTGTPNYEQY

V: TRBV19
CDR3: ASSTMTEIYGYT

V: TRBV19
CDR3: ASKGGHGDTEAF

V: TRBV4-2
CDR3: ASSQELGGPSRTDTQY

V: TRBV6-5
CDR3: ASSYGFANTGELF

V: TRBV7-2
CDR3: ASSLEVQLSYEQY

V: TRBV12-3/TRBV12-4
CDR3: ASSLGTEAF

V: TRBV6-5
CDR3: ASRPTLPETGELF

V: TRBV19
CDR3: AASPTALNEKLF

V: TRBV27
CDR3: ASTAFPTYEQY

V: TRBV9
CDR3: ASSVGGTEEYEQY

V: TRBV6-5
CDR3: ASSSRTGGRYEQY